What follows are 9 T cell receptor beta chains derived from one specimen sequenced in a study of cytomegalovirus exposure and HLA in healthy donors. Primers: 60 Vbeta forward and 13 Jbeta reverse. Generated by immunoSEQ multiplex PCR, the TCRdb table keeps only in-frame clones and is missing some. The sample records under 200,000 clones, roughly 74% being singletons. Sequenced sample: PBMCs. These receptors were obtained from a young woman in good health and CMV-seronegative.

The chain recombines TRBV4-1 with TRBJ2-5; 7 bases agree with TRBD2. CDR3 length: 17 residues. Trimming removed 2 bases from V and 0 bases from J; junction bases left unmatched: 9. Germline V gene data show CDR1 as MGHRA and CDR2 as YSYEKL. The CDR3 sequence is CASSQRGSRGYQETQYF. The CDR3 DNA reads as TGCGCCAGCAGCCAAAGGGGATCGCGGGGGTACCAAGAGACCCAGTACTTC.

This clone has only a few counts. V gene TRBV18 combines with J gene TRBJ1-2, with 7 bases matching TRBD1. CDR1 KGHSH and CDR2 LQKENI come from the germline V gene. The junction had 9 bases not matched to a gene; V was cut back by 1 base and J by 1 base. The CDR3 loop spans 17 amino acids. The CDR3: CASSPLDRARGNYGYTF. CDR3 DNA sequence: TGTGCCAGCTCACCACTTGACAGGGCGAGGGGTAACTATGGCTACACCTTC.

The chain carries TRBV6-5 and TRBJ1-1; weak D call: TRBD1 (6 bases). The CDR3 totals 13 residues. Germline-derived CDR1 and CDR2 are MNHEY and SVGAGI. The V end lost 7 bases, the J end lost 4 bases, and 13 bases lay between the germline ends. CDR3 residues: CASTKGGVTEAFF. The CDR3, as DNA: TGTGCCAGCACCAAGGGGGGGGTCACTGAAGCTTTCTTT.

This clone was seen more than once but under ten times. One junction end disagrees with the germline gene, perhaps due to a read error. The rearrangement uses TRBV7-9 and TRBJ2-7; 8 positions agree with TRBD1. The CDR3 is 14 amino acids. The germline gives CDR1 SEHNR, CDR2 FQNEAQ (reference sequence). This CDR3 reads CSSSPDRGGYEQYF. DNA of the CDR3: TGTTCCAGCAGCCCCGACAGGGGCGGTTACGAGCAGTACTTC.

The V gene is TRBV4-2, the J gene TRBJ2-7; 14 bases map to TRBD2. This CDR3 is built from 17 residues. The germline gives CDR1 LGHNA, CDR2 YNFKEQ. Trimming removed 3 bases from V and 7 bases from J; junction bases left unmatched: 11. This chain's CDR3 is CASSHKQTSGRVGEQYF. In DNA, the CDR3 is TGTGCCAGCAGCCACAAACAGACTAGCGGGAGGGTTGGGGAGCAGTACTTC.

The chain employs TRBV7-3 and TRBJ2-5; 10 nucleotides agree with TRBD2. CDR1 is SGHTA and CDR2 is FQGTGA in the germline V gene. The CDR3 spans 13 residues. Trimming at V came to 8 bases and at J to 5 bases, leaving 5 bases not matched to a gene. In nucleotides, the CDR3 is TGTGCCAGCTCAGCGGGAGGGGGGGAGACCCAGTACTTC. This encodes CASSAGGGETQYF.

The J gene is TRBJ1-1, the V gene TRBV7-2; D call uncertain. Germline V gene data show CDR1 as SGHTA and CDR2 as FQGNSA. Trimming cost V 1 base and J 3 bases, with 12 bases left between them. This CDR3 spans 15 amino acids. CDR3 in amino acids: CASSLEWTGDTEAFF. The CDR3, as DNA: TGTGCCAGCAGCTTAGAGTGGACTGGGGACACTGAAGCTTTCTTT.

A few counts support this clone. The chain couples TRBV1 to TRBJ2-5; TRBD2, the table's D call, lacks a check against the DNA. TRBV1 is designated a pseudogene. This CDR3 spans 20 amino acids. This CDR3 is CTSSQDFRGLAGDHQETQYF. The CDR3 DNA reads TGCACCAGCAGCCAAGATTTTCGAGGACTAGCGGGGGACCACCAAGAGACCCAGTACTTC.

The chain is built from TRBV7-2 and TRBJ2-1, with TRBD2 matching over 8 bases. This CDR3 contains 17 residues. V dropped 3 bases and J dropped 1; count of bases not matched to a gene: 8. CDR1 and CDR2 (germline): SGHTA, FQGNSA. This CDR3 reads CASSLGSGRGSYNEQFF. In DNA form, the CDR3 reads TGTGCCAGCAGCTTGGGGAGCGGGAGAGGGTCCTACAATGAGCAGTTCTTC.